One sample yielded the 7 T cell receptor beta chains listed below, sequenced in a study of cytomegalovirus exposure and HLA in healthy donors. TCRdb's table, derived via immunoSEQ multiplex PCR, lists solely in-frame clones and lacks some. The sample yields about 260,000 clones, around 91% seen once. Sequencing used PBMCs. The origin of the receptors is a woman younger than 45 in good health and CMV-seronegative.

The chain links TRBV7-3 to TRBJ2-5, with 8 nucleotides matching TRBD2. J gave up 0 bases and V 5 bases, and 8 bases lay outside the gene matches. The CDR3 is made up of 16 amino acids. Germline V gene data show CDR1 as SGHTA and CDR2 as FQGTGA. The CDR3 region has the DNA TGTGCCAGCAGCCCTAGGGCTAGCGGGCACCAAGAGACCCAGTACTTC. Protein product: CASSPRASGHQETQYF. Complete variable domain (other parts from reference TRBV7-3 and TRBJ2-5): GAGVSQTPSNKVTEKGKYVELRCDPISGHTALYWYRQSLGQGPEFLIYFQGTGAADDSGLPNDRFFAVRPEGSVSTLKIQRTERGDSAVYLCASSPRASGHQETQYFGPGTRLLVL.

The chain carries TRBV28 and TRBJ2-1; 8 bases are a match to TRBD2. Germline trimming cut 4 bases from V and 10 bases from J; bases unmatched to any gene: 6. The CDR3 runs to 13 residues. Germline lookup yields CDR1 MDHEN and CDR2 SYDVKM. The CDR3 DNA reads TGTGCCAGCAGTTCACGCGGGAGGTTCGAGCAGTTCTTC. Its protein product is CASSSRGRFEQFF. The full variable domain, in which reference TRBV28 and TRBJ2-1 provide the parts outside the CDR3, is DVKVTQSSRYLVKRTGEKVFLECVQDMDHENMFWYRQDPGLGLRLIYFSYDVKMKEKGDIPEGYSVSREKKERFSLILESASTNQTSMYLCASSSRGRFEQFFGPGTRLTVL.

The genes are TRBV7-9 and TRBJ2-1, with 7 bases aligning to TRBD1. Germline trimming cut 2 bases from V and 6 bases from J; bases unmatched to any gene: 7. This CDR3 contains 15 residues. The V gene's germline CDR1 is SEHNR and CDR2 FQNEAQ (reference sequence). The CDR3 spells CASSLIRGSSNEQFF. CDR3 DNA: TGTGCCAGCAGCTTAATCAGGGGGTCTTCCAATGAGCAGTTCTTC.

The chain recombines TRBV28 with TRBJ2-7, with D tentatively TRBD1 (6 bases). The germline CDR1 and CDR2 sequences are MDHEN and SYDVKM. V was trimmed by 5 bases and J by 2 bases, leaving 16 bases between them. This CDR3 spans 15 amino acids. CDR3 nucleotides: TGTGCCAGCAGTCCCCTCCCAGGGGCAACCTACGAGCAGTACTTC. Residues: CASSPLPGATYEQYF.

The chain is built from TRBV19 and TRBJ1-2; D unresolved. The CDR3 is made up of 14 amino acids. Germline CDR1 reads LNHDA; CDR2 reads SQIVND (reference sequence). V dropped 3 bases and J dropped 4 bases, with 12 bases sitting between them. CDR3 DNA: TGTGCCAGTAGTATTTCGGGAGGCAGCTATGGCTACACCTTC. Protein sequence: CASSISGGSYGYTF.

The chain is built from TRBV27 and TRBJ1-2; 9 bases line up with TRBD1. V was clipped by 8 bases and J by 5 bases; unmatched bases: 9. CDR3 size: 14 residues. In germline, CDR1 is MNHEY, CDR2 SMNVEV (reference sequence). CDR3 DNA sequence: TGTGCCAGCGGACGACCCGGGACAGGGTATGGCTACACCTTC. Amino acids: CASGRPGTGYGYTF.

The chain recombines TRBV28 with TRBJ1-5; TRBD1 matches at 8 bases. From germline, CDR1 is MDHEN and CDR2 SYDVKM. The junction had 23 bases not matched to a gene; V was cut back by 7 bases and J by 3 bases. This CDR3 comprises 20 residues. The CDR3 protein is CASTHWAVRDRHKYNQPQHF. In DNA, the CDR3 is TGTGCCAGCACTCATTGGGCAGTAAGGGACAGGCACAAATACAATCAGCCCCAGCATTTT.